The 21 T cell receptor beta chains reported below all come from one sample, sequenced in a study of shared clonotypes between healthy human individuals. Some clones are missing from TCRdb's copy, which holds only in-frame ones; the method was immunoSEQ multiplex PCR. The repertoire has 2.5 million or so clones, around nine tenths of them found once; the top ten carry 0.13% to 0.15%. The specimen sequenced was naive CD4+ T cells sorted from blood. The subset is: CD45RA+ positively selected. Every receptor here comes from a man aged 18 to 30 in good health.

The DNA of the CDR3 is TGCGCCAGCAGCTTGGGGACAAAAACTAATGAAAAACTGTTTTTT. Translated, it gives CASSLGTKTNEKLFF. V usage is TRBV5-1 and J usage is TRBJ1-4; the D gene is possibly TRBD1 (5 bases). Trimming pared 0 bases from V and 1 base from J, leaving 7 bases between. This CDR3 region has 15 residues. The V gene's germline CDR1 is SGHRS and CDR2 YFSETQ.

The chain carries TRBV5-1 and TRBJ1-5; tentative D call: TRBD1 (5 bases). The CDR3 is made up of 15 amino acids. V was shortened by 0 bases and J by 7 bases, with 14 bases between the two germline ends. Germline assignment: CDR1 SGHRS and CDR2 YFSETQ. The CDR3 DNA reads TGCGCCAGCAGCTTGGATGGGGGTAATTCGCAGCCCCAGCATTTT. It translates to CASSLDGGNSQPQHF.

The chain recombines TRBV30 with TRBJ1-2, with 7 bases aligning to TRBD1. Germline V gene lookup returns CDR1 GTSNPN and CDR2 SVGIG (reference sequence). Germline trimming cut 3 bases from V and 5 bases from J; bases unmatched to any gene: 3. The CDR3 is 12 residues long. CDR3: CAWRMTGYGYTF. CDR3 DNA: TGTGCCTGGAGGATGACAGGGTATGGCTACACCTTC.

As concerns this clone: The identical CDR3 is also encoded by other nucleotide sequences in the sample. The chain joins TRBV18 to TRBJ2-3, with 9 bases fitting TRBD2. This CDR3 contains 14 residues. Germline V gives CDR1 KGHSH, CDR2 LQKENI. V shed 1 base and J 6 bases; nucleotides not matched to a gene: 2. CDR3 sequence reads: CASSPLSGSDTQYF. In nucleotides, the CDR3 is TGTGCCAGCTCACCACTTAGCGGGAGTGATACGCAGTATTTT.

This sequence joins TRBV7-8 and TRBJ2-7; D may be TRBD1 (6 bases). Trimming stripped 5 bases from V and 2 bases from J, with 13 bases between. Germline V gene lookup returns CDR1 SGHVS and CDR2 FQNEAQ. The CDR3 length is 14 residues. In DNA form, the CDR3 reads TGTGCCAGCAGCACCAGGGGCCCCACCTACGAGCAGTACTTC. Protein product: CASSTRGPTYEQYF.

As concerns this clone: The sample holds other DNA sequences that translate to the same CDR3. The CDR3 DNA reads as TGTGCCAGCAGTTACTCCGACAGGGGGCTCTACGAGCAGTACTTC. It encodes CASSYSDRGLYEQYF. The V and J genes are TRBV6-5 and TRBJ2-7; 10 bases fit TRBD1. Germline V gene lookup returns CDR1 MNHEY and CDR2 SVGAGI. This CDR3 contains 15 residues. The V segment lost 0 bases and the J segment 3 bases; nucleotides outside the gene matches: 2.

V is TRBV6-6 and J is TRBJ2-7, with 7 bases lining up with TRBD2. V lost 2 bases and J lost 0; bases outside the gene matches: 4. The CDR3 totals 15 residues. Germline lookup yields CDR1 MNHNY and CDR2 SVGAGI (reference sequence). The CDR3 coding sequence is TGTGCCAGCAGTTACCTCCGGGAGGTCTCCTACGAGCAGTACTTC. It encodes CASSYLREVSYEQYF.

V and J are TRBV7-9 and TRBJ2-3; weak D call: TRBD2 (6 bases). V dropped 11 bases and J dropped 3 bases, with 18 bases sitting between them. CDR1 and CDR2 (germline): SEHNR, FQNEAQ (reference sequence). The CDR3 extends over 14 amino acids. The CDR3 protein is CAGVSGLGTDTQYF. The DNA for the CDR3 is TGTGCCGGGGTGAGCGGGTTAGGGACAGATACGCAGTATTTT.

DNA for the CDR3: TGTGCCACCAGCAGGTGGCAGGATGACGAGCAGTACTTC. Protein: CATSRWQDDEQYF. The rearrangement links TRBV15 to TRBJ2-7; the D is unclear. Germline V gene data show CDR1 as LNHNV and CDR2 as YYDKDF (reference sequence). CDR3 length equals 13 residues. Trimming shortened V by 3 bases and J by 5 bases, and 11 bases separated the two germline ends.

Only a few counts were recorded for this clone. The sample holds other DNA sequences that translate to the same CDR3. The J gene is TRBJ2-3, the V gene TRBV7-2; 11 bases fit TRBD2. Germline values: CDR1 SGHTA, CDR2 FQGNSA. The junction had 2 bases not matched to a gene; V was cut back by 4 bases and J by 5 bases. This CDR3 spans 14 amino acids. As DNA, the CDR3 is TGTGCCAGCAGCTCCGGACTAGCGGGAGATACGCAGTATTTT. This gives the protein CASSSGLAGDTQYF.

The gene calls are TRBV6-1 and TRBJ2-7; D is undetermined. V lost 2 bases and J lost 8, with 13 bases in between. The germline V gene encodes CDR1 MNHNS and CDR2 SASEGT. The CDR3 extends over 13 amino acids. CDR3 residues: CASSEMEWRKQYF. CDR3 coding DNA: TGTGCCAGCAGTGAAATGGAGTGGAGAAAGCAGTACTTC.

Concerning this clone: Other DNA sequences in this sample translate to the same CDR3. The V and J genes are TRBV2 and TRBJ2-3; perhaps TRBD1 as D (5 bases). This CDR3 contains 15 residues. Per the germline V gene, CDR1 is SNHLY and CDR2 is FYNNEI. The V end lost 4 bases, the J end lost 0 bases, and 11 bases lay between the germline ends. The DNA for the CDR3 is TGTGCCAGCAGTGTAGACAGATCTAGCACAGATACGCAGTATTTT. Translation: CASSVDRSSTDTQYF.

V and J are TRBV18 and TRBJ1-2; no firm D call. Trimming shortened V by 3 bases and J by 3 bases, and 8 bases separated the two germline ends. This CDR3 is built from 13 residues. The V gene's germline CDR1 is KGHSH and CDR2 LQKENI. The CDR3 reads CASSPLEDYGYTF. For the CDR3, the DNA is TGTGCCAGCTCACCTTTGGAGGACTATGGCTACACCTTC.

The chain links TRBV5-1 to TRBJ2-2; D remains unclear. This CDR3 region has 16 residues. Germline values: CDR1 SGHRS, CDR2 YFSETQ. Trimming pared 0 bases from V and 2 bases from J, leaving 11 bases between. In DNA form, the CDR3 reads TGCGCCAGCAGCTTGGAGGTTGGCAGTAACACCGGGGAGCTGTTTTTT. Translation gives CASSLEVGSNTGELFF.

V is TRBV5-5 and J is TRBJ1-3; 7 bases line up with TRBD1. From germline, CDR1 is SGHKS and CDR2 YYEKEE (reference sequence). With V trimmed by 4 bases and J by 0 bases, 1 base remained unmatched. This CDR3 contains 14 residues. Here the CDR3 DNA reads TGTGCCAGCAGCGGGGACAGCTCTGGAAACACCATATATTTT. Residues: CASSGDSSGNTIYF.

The CDR3: CSATSGRFDEQFF. The CDR3 bases are TGCAGCGCGACTAGCGGGAGATTTGATGAGCAGTTCTTC. The chain links TRBV29-1 to TRBJ2-1; 12 nucleotides agree with TRBD2. The CDR3 totals 13 residues. From germline, CDR1 is SQVTM and CDR2 ANQGSEA. V trimming: 7 bases; J trimming: 8 bases; junction bases outside the gene matches: 6.

The V and J genes are TRBV5-8 and TRBJ2-5; TRBD1 or TRBD2 may be the D gene (6 bases each). The ends were cut back, 4 bases at V and 4 bases at J, with 17 bases in the middle. The CDR3 is made up of 15 amino acids. Germline V gene lookup returns CDR1 SGHTS and CDR2 YDEGEE. CDR3: CASSPGGGRGETQYF. The CDR3, as DNA: TGTGCCAGCAGCCCAGGAGGGGGAAGAGGAGAGACCCAGTACTTC.

The chain uses TRBV4-1 and TRBJ2-2; 9 bases map to TRBD2. The length of the CDR3 is 16 residues. With V trimmed by 4 bases and J by 1 base, 4 bases remained unmatched. The germline V gene encodes CDR1 MGHRA and CDR2 YSYEKL. The CDR3 here is CASSLAGAGNTGELFF. The CDR3, as DNA: TGCGCCAGCAGCCTAGCGGGGGCCGGGAACACCGGGGAGCTGTTTTTT.

V usage is TRBV23-1 and J usage is TRBJ2-7; tentative D call: TRBD1 (5 bases). TRBV23-1 is designated an ORF whose function remains uncertain. Trimming pared 4 bases from V and 2 bases from J, leaving 15 bases between. CDR3 size: 15 residues. The CDR3: CASSPQNRPTYEQYF. For the CDR3, the DNA is TGCGCCAGCAGTCCCCAAAACAGGCCTACCTACGAGCAGTACTTC.

V usage is TRBV4-1 and J usage is TRBJ1-3; no reliable D call. V was pared by 4 bases and J by 3 bases, with 13 bases between. The CDR3 is made up of 15 amino acids. Germline V gene sequence: CDR1 MGHRA, CDR2 YSYEKL. In DNA form, the CDR3 reads TGCGCCAGCAGCCCCGTGGTGACGGGTGGAAACACCATATATTTT. This codes for CASSPVVTGGNTIYF.

V usage is TRBV5-1 and J usage is TRBJ1-1, with D tentatively TRBD1 (6 bases). The V end was cut by 1 base, the J end by 4 bases, with 11 bases between. CDR3 size: 14 residues. Germline V gene data show CDR1 as SGHRS and CDR2 as YFSETQ. DNA of the CDR3: TGCGCCAGCAGCTTGCAGGGGTTATCCACTGAAGCTTTCTTT. Residues: CASSLQGLSTEAFF.